This TCR beta chain was sequenced for a study of patients and donors after allogeneic stem cell transplantation. From the RT-PCR reads, TCRdb called clonotypes with MiXCR, one entry per CDR3 protein. The sample yields about 960,000 distinct CDR3 sequences, about a sixth seen once. CDR3 length: 15 residues. V lost 6 bases and J lost 4, with 18 bases in between. This TCR came from a human donor who was either an allogeneic HSCT recipient or a stem cell or donor lymphocyte infusion donor (not recorded which). It is not recorded whose cells these are; they may come from a transplant donor. The gene calls are TRBV12-3 or TRBV12-4 and TRBJ1-2; a weak D match, TRBD1 (5 bases). The sequencing input was blood, either unsorted or a sorted T cell fraction (not recorded which). CDR3 DNA: TGTGCCAGCAGCCCAACAGGTCGGCCTCTCTATGGCTACACCTTC. Translating it yields CASSPTGRPLYGYTF.